This T cell receptor (beta chain) derives from a study of T-cell reconstitution after alpha-beta-depleted transplantation in children. This clonotype was seen a handful of times. Unique molecular identifiers tagged the TCRbeta library. Each CDR3 protein is one row after TCRdb ran MiXCR on the PCR reads. The repertoire has around 370,000 distinct CDR3 sequences, 10% of them found once; the top ten carry roughly 2.5%. V lost 9 bases, J lost 2 bases, and 19 bases lay in between. CDR3 length: 15 amino acids. CDR1 is MNHNS and CDR2 is SASEGT in the germline V gene. The sequence was collected from a human donor who donated a stem cell graft to a child with acute lymphoblastic leukemia. Specimen: PBMCs from the stem cell graft donor, collected from the stem cell graft. This chain connects TRBV6-1 to TRBJ2-5; either TRBD1 or TRBD2 may fit D (7 bases each). The CDR3, as DNA: TGTGCCAGTGGGGGCAGGGGGGGCCTTCAAGAGACCCAGTACTTC. Translating it yields CASGGRGGLQETQYF.